This entry is about one T cell receptor beta chain. Its antigen is not known. These data originate in a study of T-cell memory formation after mild COVID-19. TCRdb re-analysed the 5' RACE reads in MiXCR, keeping a single row per CDR3 protein. The data contain hundreds of thousands of distinct CDR3 sequences, over 15% of them singletons. The V end lost 5 bases, the J end lost 2 bases, and 22 bases lay between the germline ends. The CDR3 covers 18 residues. CDR1 and CDR2 (germline): MNHEY, SVGEGT. Regarding the study as a whole: Still unconfirmed is whether the second-wave clones peaking on day 37 recognized SARS-CoV-2. Mainly in CM and EM were contracting CD4+ clones; CD8+ were in EMRA.

The receptor's source is a man between 18 and 35 years old who had mild COVID-19 (a few samples of this study predate the infection). Cell type and time point are not known. This chain connects TRBV6-2 or TRBV6-3 to TRBJ1-5; D possibly corresponds to TRBD1 (6 bases). Sequenced sample: PBMCs or a T cell subset sorted from them (not recorded which). Here the CDR3 DNA reads TGTGCCAGCAGTCTACCCGCTTCGGGGGGCAGAGGCAATCAGCCCCAGCATTTT. It translates to CASSLPASGGRGNQPQHF.